This T cell receptor beta chain was found in a study of Ad26.COV2.S vaccination and SARS-CoV-2 variants. In the study overall: Ad26.COV2.S shots went into the muscle once or twice, 56 days apart.

Study-level findings and limits: Substantial response breadth was reportedly seen for spike-specific CD8+ and CD4+ T cells after vaccination.

Method: immunoSEQ multiplex PCR; TCRdb's copy keeps in-frame clones and lacks some. The sample includes 300,000 to 350,000 clones, more than 70% seen only once; the top ten take approximately 2%. V lost 3 bases, J lost 0 bases, and 5 bases stayed unmatched. Germline V gene sequence: CDR1 SGDLS, CDR2 YYNGEE. This CDR3 comprises 15 residues. As to this clone: Its specificity is not known.

Treatment here: around 19 received Ad26.COV2.S at low or high dose, single or two shots; about 5 received placebo; per-sample allocation not given. Following the first vaccine or placebo injection, samples were taken on day 63. This rearrangement joins TRBV9 to TRBJ1-2; 7 bases are shared with TRBD1. The receptor comes from a person between 18 and 65 years old who received the Ad26.COV2.S COVID-19 vaccine or a placebo. Sequenced here: peripheral blood, sampled in a trial of Ad26.COV2.S vaccine versus placebo. CDR3 region: CASSGRGGSNYGYTF. CDR3 bases: TGTGCCAGCAGCGGAAGAGGGGGCTCTAACTATGGCTACACCTTC.